These 5 T cell receptor beta chains share one sample of origin, sequenced in a study of blood T cell repertoires in COVID-19. Assay: immunoSEQ multiplex PCR; the TCRdb copy retains only in-frame clones and omits some. The sample records roughly 66,000 clones, around 82% being singletons. The sample was peripheral blood. The receptors were sampled from a man in his 60s with acute or convalescent COVID-19.

This chain uses TRBV3-1 (or the pseudogene TRBV3-2) with TRBJ1-5; D ambiguous. CDR3 length equals 16 residues. CDR1 and CDR2 from the germline V gene are LGHDT and YNNKEL (reference sequence). Trimming took 0 bases from V and 5 from J, leaving 14 bases between them. The CDR3 region is CASSQDWALPHQPQHF. For the CDR3, the DNA is TGTGCCAGCAGCCAAGATTGGGCACTGCCTCATCAGCCCCAGCATTTT.

The genes are TRBV7-9 and TRBJ1-2; 7 nucleotides align to TRBD1. The V and J ends lost 5 bases and 4 bases, in that order; junction bases with no gene match: 4. From germline, CDR1 is SEHNR and CDR2 FQNEAQ (reference sequence). The CDR3 has 13 amino acids. CDR3 protein: CASSNWDSYGYTF. CDR3 DNA sequence: TGTGCCAGCAGCAATTGGGACAGCTATGGCTACACCTTC.

The chain carries TRBV4-2 and TRBJ1-4, with a weak D call TRBD1 (6 bases). CDR3 length: 15 residues. CDR1 is LGHNA and CDR2 is YNFKEQ in the germline V gene. Between the trimmed V and J ends, which lost 3 bases and 2 bases, there was a span of 10 bases. CDR3 in amino acids: CASSQHTGTNEKLFF. CDR3 nucleotide sequence: TGTGCCAGCAGCCAGCATACAGGGACTAATGAAAAACTGTTTTTT.

About this clone: Other DNA sequences of this sample code for an identical CDR3. The CDR3 DNA reads as TGTGCCAGCAAGAGGAGTATGAACACTGAAGCTTTCTTT. Residues: CASKRSMNTEAFF. This chain joins TRBV6-5 and TRBJ1-1; D unresolved. In germline, CDR1 is MNHEY, CDR2 SVGAGI. V lost 7 bases to trimming and J lost 0 bases, with 9 bases between them. This CDR3 region has 13 residues.

V gene TRBV13 combines with J gene TRBJ2-3; 9 bases are shared with TRBD2. J gave up 1 base and V 1 base, and 3 bases lay outside the gene matches. CDR3 length: 16 residues. Germline V gene data show CDR1 as PRHDT and CDR2 as FYEKMQ (reference sequence). The CDR3 region has the DNA TGTGCCAGCAGCTTAGTTCGGACTAGCGGCACAGATACGCAGTATTTT. Protein product: CASSLVRTSGTDTQYF.